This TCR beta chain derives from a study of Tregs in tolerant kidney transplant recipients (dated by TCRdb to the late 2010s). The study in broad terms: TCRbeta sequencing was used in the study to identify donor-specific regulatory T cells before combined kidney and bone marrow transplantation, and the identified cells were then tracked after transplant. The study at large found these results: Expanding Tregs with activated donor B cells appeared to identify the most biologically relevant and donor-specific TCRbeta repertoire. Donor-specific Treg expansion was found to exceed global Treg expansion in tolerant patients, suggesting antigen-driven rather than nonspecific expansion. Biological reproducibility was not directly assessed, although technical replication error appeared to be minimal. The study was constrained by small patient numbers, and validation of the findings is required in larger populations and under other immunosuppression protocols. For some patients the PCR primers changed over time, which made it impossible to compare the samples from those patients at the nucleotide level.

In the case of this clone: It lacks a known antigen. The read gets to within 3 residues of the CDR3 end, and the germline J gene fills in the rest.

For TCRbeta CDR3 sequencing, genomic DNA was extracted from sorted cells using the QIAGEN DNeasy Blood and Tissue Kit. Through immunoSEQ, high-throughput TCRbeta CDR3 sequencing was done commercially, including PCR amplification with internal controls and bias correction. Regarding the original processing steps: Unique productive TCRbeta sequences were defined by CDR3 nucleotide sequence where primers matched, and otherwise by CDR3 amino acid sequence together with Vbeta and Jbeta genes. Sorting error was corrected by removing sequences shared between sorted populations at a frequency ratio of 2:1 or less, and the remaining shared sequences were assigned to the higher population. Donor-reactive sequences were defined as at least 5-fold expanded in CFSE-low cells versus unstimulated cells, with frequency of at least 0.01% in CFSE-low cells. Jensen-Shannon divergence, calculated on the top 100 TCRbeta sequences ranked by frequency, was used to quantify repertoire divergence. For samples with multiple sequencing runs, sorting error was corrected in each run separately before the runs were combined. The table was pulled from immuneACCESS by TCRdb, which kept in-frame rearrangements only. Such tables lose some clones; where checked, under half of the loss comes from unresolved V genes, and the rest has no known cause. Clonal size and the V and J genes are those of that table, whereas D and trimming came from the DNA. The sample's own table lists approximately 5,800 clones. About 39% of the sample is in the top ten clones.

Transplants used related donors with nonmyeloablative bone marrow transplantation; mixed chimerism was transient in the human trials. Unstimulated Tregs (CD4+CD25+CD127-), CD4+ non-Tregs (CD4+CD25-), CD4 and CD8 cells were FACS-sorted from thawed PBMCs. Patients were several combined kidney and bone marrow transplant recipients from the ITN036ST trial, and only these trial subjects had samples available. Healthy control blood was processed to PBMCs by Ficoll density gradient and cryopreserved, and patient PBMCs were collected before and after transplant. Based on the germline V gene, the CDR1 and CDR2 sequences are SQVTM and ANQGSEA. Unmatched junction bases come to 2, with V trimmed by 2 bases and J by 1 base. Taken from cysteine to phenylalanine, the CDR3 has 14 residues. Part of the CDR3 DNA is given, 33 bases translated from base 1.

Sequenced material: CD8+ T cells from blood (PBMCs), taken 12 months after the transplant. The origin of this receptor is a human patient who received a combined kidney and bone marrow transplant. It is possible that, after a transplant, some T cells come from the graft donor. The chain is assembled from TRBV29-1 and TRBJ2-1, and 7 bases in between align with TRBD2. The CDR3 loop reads CSVEQAGSYNEQFF. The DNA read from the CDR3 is TGCAGCGTTGAACAAGCGGGATCCTACAATGAG.